This T cell receptor (beta chain) was captured by sequencing in a study of Tregs in tolerant kidney transplant recipients. A note on this clone: Its antigen remains unidentified.

Unstimulated regulatory T cells (CD4+CD25+CD127-), CD4+CD25- non-regulatory cells, CD4 and CD8 cells were FACS-sorted from thawed PBMCs. The junction had 8 bases not matched to a gene; V was cut back by 5 bases and J by 5 bases. The CDR3 loop spans 16 amino acids. Germline V lookup: CDR1 MDHEN, CDR2 SYDVKM. Profiled with immunoSEQ multiplex PCR; TCRdb holds only in-frame clones, not every one. The table includes just under 65,000 clones, roughly 98% detected once. Overall study results and limits: Activated donor B cell expansion appeared to reveal the most relevant donor-specific TCRbeta repertoire. The small number of patients limits these findings pending further validation. Changing PCR primers prevented nucleotide comparison between some patients' samples.

Material: Tregs from blood, obtained before the transplant. V is TRBV28 and J is TRBJ1-5; 11 bases align to TRBD1. This sequence was found in a human donor who received a combined kidney and bone marrow transplant. CDR3 sequence reads: CASSPWTGGPDQPQHF. For the CDR3, the DNA is TGTGCCAGCAGTCCGTGGACAGGGGGCCCTGATCAGCCCCAGCATTTT.